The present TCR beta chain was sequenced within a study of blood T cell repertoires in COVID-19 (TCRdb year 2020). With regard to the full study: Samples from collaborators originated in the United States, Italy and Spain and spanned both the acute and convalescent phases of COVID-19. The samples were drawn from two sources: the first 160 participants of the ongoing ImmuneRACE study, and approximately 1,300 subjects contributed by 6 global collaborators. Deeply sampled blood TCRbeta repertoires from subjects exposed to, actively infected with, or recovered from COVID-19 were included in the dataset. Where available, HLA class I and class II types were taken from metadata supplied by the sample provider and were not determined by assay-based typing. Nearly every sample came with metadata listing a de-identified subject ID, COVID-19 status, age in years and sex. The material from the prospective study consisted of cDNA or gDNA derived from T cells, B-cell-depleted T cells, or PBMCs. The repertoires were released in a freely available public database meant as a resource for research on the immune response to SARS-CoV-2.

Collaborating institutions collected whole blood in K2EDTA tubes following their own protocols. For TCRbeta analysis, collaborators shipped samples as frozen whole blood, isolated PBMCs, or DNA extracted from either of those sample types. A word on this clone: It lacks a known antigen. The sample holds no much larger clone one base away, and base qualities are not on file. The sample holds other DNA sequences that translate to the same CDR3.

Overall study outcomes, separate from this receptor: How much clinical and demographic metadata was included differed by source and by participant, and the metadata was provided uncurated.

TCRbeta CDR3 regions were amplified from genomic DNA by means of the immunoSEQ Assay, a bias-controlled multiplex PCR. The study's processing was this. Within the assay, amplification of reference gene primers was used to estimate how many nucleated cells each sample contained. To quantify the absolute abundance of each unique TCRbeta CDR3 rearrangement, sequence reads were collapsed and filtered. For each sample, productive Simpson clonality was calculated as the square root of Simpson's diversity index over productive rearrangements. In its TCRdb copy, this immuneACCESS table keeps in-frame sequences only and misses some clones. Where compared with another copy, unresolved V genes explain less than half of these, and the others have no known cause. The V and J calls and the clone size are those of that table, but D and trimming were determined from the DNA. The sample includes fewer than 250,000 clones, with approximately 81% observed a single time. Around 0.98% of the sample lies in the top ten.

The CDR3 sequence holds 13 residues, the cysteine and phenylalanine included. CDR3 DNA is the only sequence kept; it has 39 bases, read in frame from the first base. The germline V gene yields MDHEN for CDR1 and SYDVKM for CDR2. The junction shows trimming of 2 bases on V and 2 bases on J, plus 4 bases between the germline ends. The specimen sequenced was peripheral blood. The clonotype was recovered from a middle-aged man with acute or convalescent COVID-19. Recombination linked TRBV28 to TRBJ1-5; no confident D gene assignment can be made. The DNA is TGTGCCAGCAGTTTACAGGGCAATCAGCCCCAGCATTTT. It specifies CASSLQGNQPQHF.